This T cell receptor beta chain was profiled in a study of blood T cell repertoires in COVID-19. This CDR3 comprises 14 residues. CDR1 is SGDLS, CDR2 YYNGEE, per germline. V shed 4 bases and J shed 1 base, with 8 bases lying between them. The table lists this clone with a few counts. The assay was immunoSEQ multiplex PCR, and TCRdb's table has in-frame clones only and misses some. The sample lists more than 300,000 clones, 70% to 90% occurring once. The sample comprised PBMCs or T cells enriched from blood (not recorded which). V and J are TRBV9 and TRBJ2-2; D not resolved. The TCR was taken from a woman younger than 30 who had recovered from COVID-19. The CDR3 protein is CASSQAGNTGELFF. The CDR3 bases are TGTGCCAGCAGCCAAGCAGGGAACACCGGGGAGCTGTTTTTT.